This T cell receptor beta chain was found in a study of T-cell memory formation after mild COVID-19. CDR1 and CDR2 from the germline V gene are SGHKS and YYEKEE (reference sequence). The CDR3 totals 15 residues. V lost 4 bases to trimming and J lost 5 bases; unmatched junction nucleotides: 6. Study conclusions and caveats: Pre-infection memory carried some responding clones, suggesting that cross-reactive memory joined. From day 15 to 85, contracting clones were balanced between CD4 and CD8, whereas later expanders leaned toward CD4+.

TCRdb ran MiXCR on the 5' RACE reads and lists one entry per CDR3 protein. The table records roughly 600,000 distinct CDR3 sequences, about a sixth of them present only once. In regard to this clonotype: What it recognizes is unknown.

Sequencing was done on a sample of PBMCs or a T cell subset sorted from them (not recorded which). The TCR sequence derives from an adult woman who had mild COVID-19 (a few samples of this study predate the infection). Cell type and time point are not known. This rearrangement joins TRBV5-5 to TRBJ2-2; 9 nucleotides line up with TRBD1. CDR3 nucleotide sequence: TGTGCCAGCAGCCCGGGACAGGGTGTTACCGGGGAGCTGTTTTTT. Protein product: CASSPGQGVTGELFF.